The next 27 T cell receptor beta chains were all read from a single sample in a study of T cells in Graves' hyperthyroidism and ophthalmopathy. RNA transcripts yielded amplified TCR beta CDR3 regions. The study used the HTBI primer set for a first-round RT-PCR of the TCR CDR3. MiXCR, run by TCRdb on the multiplex PCR reads, gives a single entry per CDR3 protein. The data hold hundreds of thousands of distinct CDR3 sequences, with under 20% observed a single time. Sequenced material: blood. Receptor source: a woman between 50 and 59 years old with Graves' hyperthyroidism that later progressed to Graves' ophthalmopathy.

In this sample, this clonotype turned up a few times. The chain combines TRBV3-1 with TRBJ1-6; maybe TRBD1 (5 bases). Per the germline V gene, CDR1 is LGHDT and CDR2 is YNNKEL (reference sequence). V was cut by 5 bases and J by 5 bases, with 10 bases left in between. There are 14 residues in the CDR3. The chain's CDR3 is CASSSTADNSPLHF. The CDR3 nucleotides are TGTGCCAGCAGCTCGACAGCGGATAATTCACCCCTCCACTTT.

This clonotype was seen many times. The J gene is TRBJ2-7, the V gene TRBV5-1; possibly TRBD1 for D (5 bases). Germline V gene lookup returns CDR1 SGHRS and CDR2 YFSETQ. The CDR3 has 16 residues. Deletions cut 1 base from V and 2 bases from J, with 16 bases between. This chain's CDR3 is CASSLWGSSAPYEQYF. DNA for the CDR3: TGCGCCAGCAGCTTGTGGGGCAGCTCGGCCCCCTACGAGCAGTACTTC.

This clonotype was detected many times. The V gene is TRBV3-1, the J gene TRBJ1-2, with 9 bases fitting TRBD1. After removal of 0 bases from V and 6 bases from J, the junction contained 8 bases not matched to a gene. Germline-derived CDR1 and CDR2 are LGHDT and YNNKEL (reference sequence). The CDR3 runs to 16 residues. CDR3 sequence: CASSQERDRAHHGYTF. The CDR3 DNA reads as TGTGCCAGCAGCCAAGAAAGGGACAGGGCCCATCATGGCTACACCTTC.

This clonotype was detected only a few times. The J gene is TRBJ1-1, the V gene TRBV29-1; 7 bases map to TRBD1. J lost 0 bases, V lost 5 bases, and 9 bases had no gene match. This CDR3 is built from 15 residues. CDR1 and CDR2 from the germline V gene are SQVTM and ANQGSEA. CDR3 nucleotide sequence: TGCAGCGTTACCGGGACAGACTTAATGAACACTGAAGCTTTCTTT. Encoded protein: CSVTGTDLMNTEAFF.

This clonotype was detected ten times or more. The V and J genes are TRBV2 and TRBJ2-2; D is possibly TRBD2 (5 bases). The CDR3 has 14 residues. V lost 4 bases, J lost 0 bases, and 6 bases lay in between. Per germline, CDR1 SNHLY and CDR2 FYNNEI. CDR3 bases: TGTGCCAGCAGTGCGGGGACGAACACCGGGGAGCTGTTTTTT. The encoded protein is CASSAGTNTGELFF.

The gene calls are TRBV6-5 and TRBJ2-7; 8 bases match TRBD2. V shed 0 bases, J shed 1 base, and the junction held 8 bases outside the gene matches. The CDR3 runs to 17 residues. Germline V gives CDR1 MNHEY, CDR2 SVGAGI. The CDR3 spells CASSYSWSGGKSYEQYF. For the CDR3, the DNA is TGTGCCAGCAGTTACTCTTGGTCGGGGGGGAAATCCTACGAGCAGTACTTC.

The rearrangement uses TRBV19 and TRBJ1-5; D unresolved. CDR1 is LNHDA and CDR2 is SQIVND in the germline V gene (reference sequence). The CDR3 has 14 amino acids. V lost 6 bases, J lost 1 base, and 10 bases lay in between. The CDR3 sequence: CASSVGRSNQPQHF. The CDR3 DNA follows: TGTGCCAGTAGCGTAGGAAGAAGCAATCAGCCCCAGCATTTT.

This clonotype was seen ten or more times. V is TRBV11-2 and J is TRBJ2-1, with TRBD2 identical over 8 bases. V lost 8 bases to trimming and J lost 3 bases; unmatched junction nucleotides: 6. The CDR3 covers 14 residues. Germline V CDR1 and CDR2: SGHAT, FQNNGV. CDR3 region: CASAGSGGYNEQFF. The CDR3 DNA reads TGTGCCAGCGCCGGGAGCGGGGGCTACAATGAGCAGTTCTTC.

The V and J genes are TRBV19 and TRBJ2-2; D uncertain. Trimming took 10 bases from V and 0 from J, leaving 15 bases between them. The CDR3 extends over 15 amino acids. Germline V CDR1 and CDR2: LNHDA, SQIVND (reference sequence). This CDR3 is CAIRSGGANTGELFF. The DNA of the CDR3 is TGTGCCATAAGATCCGGCGGAGCGAACACCGGGGAGCTGTTTTTT. Combining the CDR3 with reference TRBV19 and TRBJ2-2 gives the whole variable domain DGGITQSPKYLFRKEGQNVTLSCEQNLNHDAMYWYRQDPGQGLRLIYYSQIVNDFQKGDIAEGYSVSREKKESFPLTVTSAQKNPTAFYLCAIRSGGANTGELFFGEGSRLTVL.

This clonotype showed up many times. The chain joins TRBV3-1 to TRBJ1-1; D is undetermined. CDR3 size: 17 residues. Germline-derived CDR1 and CDR2 are LGHDT and YNNKEL (reference sequence). V was cut by 3 bases and J by 0 bases, with 17 bases left in between. In nucleotides, the CDR3 is TGTGCCAGCAGCCACGCGTTGAAGACGGAACTGAACACTGAAGCTTTCTTT. Its protein is CASSHALKTELNTEAFF.

This clonotype was found many times. The rearrangement joins TRBV7-8 to TRBJ1-2, with 8 nucleotides matching TRBD1. Trimming cost V 5 bases and J 2 bases; bases outside gene matches: 1. The germline V gene has CDR1 SGHVS and CDR2 FQNEAQ. This CDR3 is built from 13 residues. The CDR3 DNA reads TGTGCCAGCAGCCGGACAGGGAACTATGGCTACACCTTC. Its translation is CASSRTGNYGYTF.

This clonotype was found many times. The genes are TRBV18 and TRBJ1-6, with 8 nucleotides matching TRBD1. The CDR3 is 15 residues long. CDR1 is KGHSH and CDR2 is LQKENI in the germline V gene. Trimming cost V 3 bases and J 8 bases; bases outside gene matches: 6. CDR3 nucleotides: TGTGCCAGCTCACCTTCTCAGGGGGCGGATTCACCCCTCCACTTT. Amino acids: CASSPSQGADSPLHF.

This chain uses TRBV18 with TRBJ1-6, with TRBD1 matching 7 bases. V shed 6 bases, J shed 5 bases, and the junction held 7 bases outside the gene matches. Germline V gene data show CDR1 as KGHSH and CDR2 as LQKENI. The CDR3 extends over 15 amino acids. The CDR3 loop is CASSPSGQNNSPLHF. The DNA of the CDR3 is TGTGCCAGCTCCCCCTCGGGACAGAATAATTCACCCCTCCACTTT.

This clonotype showed up many times. The chain combines TRBV30 with TRBJ1-1; 8 bases line up with TRBD1. CDR1 is GTSNPN, CDR2 SVGIG, per germline (reference sequence). The junction had 8 bases not matched to a gene; V was cut back by 7 bases and J by 1 base. The CDR3 has 14 amino acids. CDR3 in amino acids: CASWTGNANTEAFF. The CDR3 DNA follows: TGTGCCTCATGGACAGGGAACGCGAACACTGAAGCTTTCTTT.

The CDR3 DNA reads as TGCAGTGCTAGATCGACAGGAAACACCATATATTTT. Protein: CSARSTGNTIYF. The chain joins TRBV20-1 to TRBJ1-3; no clear D. The CDR3 is 12 amino acids. V lost 2 bases, J lost 4 bases, and 6 bases lay in between. CDR1 and CDR2 (germline): DFQATT, SNEGSKA (reference sequence).

This clonotype was observed a few times. The chain carries TRBV6-1 and TRBJ1-2, with 7 bases identical to TRBD1. J lost 8 bases, V lost 5 bases, and 11 bases had no gene match. The V gene's germline CDR1 is MNHNS and CDR2 SASEGT. This CDR3 spans 14 amino acids. CDR3 amino acids: CASSSVGQAQGYTF. The CDR3 nucleotides read TGTGCCAGCAGTTCCGTCGGACAGGCTCAGGGCTACACCTTC.

The V call is TRBV6-1, the J call TRBJ1-2, with D perhaps matching TRBD1 (5 bases). Trimming took off 5 bases at V and 12 bases at J, with 16 bases between the two ends. Germline V gives CDR1 MNHNS, CDR2 SASEGT. The CDR3 length is 12 residues. CDR3 loop: CASSRRRGRHTF. In nucleotides, the CDR3 is TGTGCCAGCAGTCGTCGAAGGGGTCGCCACACCTTC.

Ten or more counts support this clonotype. The rearrangement uses TRBV3-1 and TRBJ2-1, with 9 bases identical to TRBD1. Germline V gene lookup returns CDR1 LGHDT and CDR2 YNNKEL (reference sequence). Trimming took 6 bases from V and 9 from J; bases not matched to a gene: 12. This CDR3 has 15 residues. The CDR3 loop is CASSSRDRVSGEQFF. Written as DNA, the CDR3 is TGTGCCAGCAGTAGCCGGGACAGGGTGAGCGGTGAGCAGTTCTTC.

This clonotype was found many times. The chain couples TRBV20-1 to TRBJ2-3; D possibly corresponds to TRBD1 (6 bases). CDR3 length: 15 amino acids. Trimming pared 3 bases from V and 0 bases from J, leaving 13 bases between. Germline values: CDR1 DFQATT, CDR2 SNEGSKA (reference sequence). DNA for the CDR3: TGCAGTGCTAGTGCACAGGGAGTAAGCACAGATACGCAGTATTTT. Its protein is CSASAQGVSTDTQYF.

This clonotype was recorded a few times. The chain links TRBV5-1 to TRBJ2-2; D is ambiguous. CDR3 size: 14 residues. Trimming left V 1 base short and J 3 bases short, with 7 bases between. CDR1 is SGHRS, CDR2 YFSETQ, per germline. In DNA form, the CDR3 reads TGCGCCAGCAGCTTGAATCTGGACACCGGGGAGCTGTTTTTT. It translates to CASSLNLDTGELFF.

A few counts support this clonotype. The rearrangement joins TRBV19 to TRBJ2-5, with D tentatively TRBD2 (7 bases). The V and J ends lost 3 bases and 5 bases respectively, with 13 bases between them. The CDR3 contains 14 residues. The V gene's germline CDR1 is LNHDA and CDR2 SQIVND (reference sequence). In DNA form, the CDR3 reads TGTGCCAGTAGTATGCTGGGGGGGCCGGAGACCCAGTACTTC. Translated: CASSMLGGPETQYF.

The J gene is TRBJ2-7, the V gene TRBV7-2, with 10 nucleotides matching TRBD2. This CDR3 has 16 residues. Germline-derived CDR1 and CDR2 are SGHTA and FQGNSA. Unmatched junction bases numbered 11, after V lost 4 bases and J lost 5 bases. CDR3 bases: TGTGCCAGCAGCTCATTACAACTAGCGGGGATTCACGAGCAGTACTTC. Translated, it gives CASSSLQLAGIHEQYF.

This clonotype has just a few counts. The chain uses TRBV5-1 and TRBJ2-5; maybe TRBD1 (6 bases). Germline V gives CDR1 SGHRS, CDR2 YFSETQ. V was trimmed by 4 bases and J by 1 base, leaving 11 bases between them. The CDR3 totals 14 residues. DNA of the CDR3: TGCGCCAGCAGCACAGGACAGATCCAAGAGACCCAGTACTTC. Protein: CASSTGQIQETQYF.

The V and J genes are TRBV7-9 and TRBJ1-6; possibly TRBD1 for D (5 bases). Germline CDR1 and CDR2: SEHNR and FQNEAQ (reference sequence). V lost 1 base and J lost 8, with 12 bases in between. This CDR3 spans 15 amino acids. The CDR3 region has the DNA TGTGCCAGCAGCTTAGGCGGGGGGGACCATTCACCCCTCCACTTT. Translation gives CASSLGGGDHSPLHF.

This clonotype was recorded many times. The rearrangement links TRBV18 to TRBJ1-2; D uncertain. This CDR3 has 12 residues. Germline-derived CDR1 and CDR2 are KGHSH and LQKENI. With 5 bases removed from V and 4 bases from J, the gap between germline ends came to 8 bases. This CDR3 reads CASSGEFYGYTF. The CDR3 region has the DNA TGTGCCAGCTCAGGGGAGTTCTATGGCTACACCTTC.

This clonotype was seen at least ten times. The J gene is TRBJ2-2, the V gene TRBV2; the D gene could be TRBD1 or TRBD2 (5 bases each). Germline loops: CDR1 SNHLY, CDR2 FYNNEI. Trimming pared 6 bases from V and 5 bases from J, leaving 10 bases between. The CDR3 length is 13 residues. CDR3 nucleotide sequence: TGTGCCAGCAGGCAGGGCGGGACCGGGGAGCTGTTTTTT. Amino acid sequence: CASRQGGTGELFF.

This chain uses TRBV13 with TRBJ1-6; the D gene is possibly TRBD1 (6 bases). Per germline, CDR1 PRHDT and CDR2 FYEKMQ (reference sequence). The CDR3 is 16 amino acids. V was cut by 6 bases and J by 0 bases, with 12 bases left in between. CDR3 protein: CASSQDRISYNSPLHF. The CDR3 nucleotides are TGTGCCAGCAGTCAGGACAGAATCTCCTATAATTCACCCCTCCACTTT. The full variable domain, with the rest looked up from reference TRBV13 and TRBJ1-6, is AAGVIQSPRHLIKEKRETATLKCYPIPRHDTVYWYQQGPGQDPQFLISFYEKMQSDKGSIPDRFSAQQFSDYHSELNMSSLELGDSALYFCASSQDRISYNSPLHFGNGTRLTVT.